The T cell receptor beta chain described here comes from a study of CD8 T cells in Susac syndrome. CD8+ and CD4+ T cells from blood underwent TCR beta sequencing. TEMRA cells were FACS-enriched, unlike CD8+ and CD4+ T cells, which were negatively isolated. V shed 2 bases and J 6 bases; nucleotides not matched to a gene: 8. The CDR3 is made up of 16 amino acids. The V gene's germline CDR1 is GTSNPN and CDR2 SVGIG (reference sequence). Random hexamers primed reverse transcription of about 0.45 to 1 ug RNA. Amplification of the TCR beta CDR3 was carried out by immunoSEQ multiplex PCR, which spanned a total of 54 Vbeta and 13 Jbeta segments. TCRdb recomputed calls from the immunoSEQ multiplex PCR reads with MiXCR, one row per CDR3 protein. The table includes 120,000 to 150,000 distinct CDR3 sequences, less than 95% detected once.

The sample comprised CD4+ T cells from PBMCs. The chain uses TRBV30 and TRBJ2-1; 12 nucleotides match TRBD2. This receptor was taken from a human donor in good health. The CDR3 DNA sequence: TGTGCCTGGAGTTCGGTTGCTAGCGGGAGGGTCAATGAGCAGTTCTTC. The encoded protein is CAWSSVASGRVNEQFF.